This TCR beta chain originates from a study of vaccination effects on CD4 cells after COVID-19. Study-wide points: Substantial clonal contraction characterized both infection- and vaccine-induced clones late after vaccination.

Antigen-specific CD4+ T cells were expanded with viral peptide pools in the ViraFEST assay before sequencing. The authors isolated CD4+ T cells after about eleven days of culture. Two doses of either BNT162b2 or mRNA-1273 were given to each participant. Nucleocapsid antibody tests were negative, and the vaccine recipients had no prior SARS-CoV-2 infection. The CDR3 covers 17 residues. After removal of 5 bases from V and 9 bases from J, the junction contained 16 bases not matched to a gene. Germline lookup yields CDR1 MGHDK and CDR2 SYGVNS. The protocol was immunoSEQ multiplex PCR, while the TCRdb copy is restricted to in-frame clones and leaves out a portion. The sample carries about 13,000 clones, about two thirds recorded once. This clone occurred a few times. What it binds is not known.

V and J are TRBV25-1 and TRBJ1-2; 12 nucleotides match TRBD1. Sequencing was performed on CD4+ T cells from PBMCs cultured with SARS-CoV-2 spike peptides, taken after COVID-19 vaccination. The sequence was obtained from a human donor who received a COVID-19 vaccine. In DNA, the CDR3 is TGTGCCAGCAGTTCCCGCGTGGGACAGGGGGCGCTTATCCGCTACACCTTC. Translating it yields CASSSRVGQGALIRYTF.